These 12 T cell receptor beta chains came from one sample sequenced in a study of blood T cell repertoires in COVID-19. Profiled with immunoSEQ multiplex PCR; TCRdb holds only in-frame clones, not every one. The sample holds tens of thousands of clones, 84% seen once. The sequencing input was peripheral blood. Receptors originate from a man between 65 and 79 years old with active COVID-19.

The chain employs TRBV25-1 and TRBJ1-1; tentatively, D is TRBD1 (6 bases). Germline V CDR1 and CDR2: MGHDK, SYGVNS. The CDR3 has 12 residues. V was pared by 6 bases and J by 8 bases, with 13 bases between. CDR3 protein: CASRWGGLEAFF. CDR3 nucleotides: TGTGCCAGCAGGTGGGGGGGGCTAGAAGCTTTCTTT.

The genes are TRBV2 and TRBJ2-2, with a possible D match to TRBD2 (7 bases). Looked up from germline, CDR1 is SNHLY and CDR2 is FYNNEI. V lost 10 bases, J lost 1 base, and 13 bases lay in between. This CDR3 comprises 14 residues. Here the CDR3 reads CAIPAGQNTGELFF. Here the CDR3 DNA reads TGTGCCATCCCAGCGGGACAGAACACCGGGGAGCTGTTTTTT. The variable domain in full, with the rest retrieved from reference TRBV2 and TRBJ2-2, is EPEVTQTPSHQVTQMGQEVILRCVPISNHLYFYWYRQILGQKVEFLVSFYNNEISEKSEIFDDQFSVERPDGSNFTLKIRSTKLEDSAMYFCAIPAGQNTGELFFGEGSRLTVL.

The chain couples TRBV24-1 to TRBJ2-1, with a tentative D call TRBD2 (6 bases). Looked up from germline, CDR1 is KGHDR and CDR2 is SFDVKD. The V end lost 4 bases, the J end lost 3 bases, and 21 bases lay between the germline ends. The length of the CDR3 is 18 residues. For the CDR3, the DNA is TGTGCCACCAGTGACCCCGGAAGAGCGGGTGGGAACTACAATGAGCAGTTCTTC. It translates to CATSDPGRAGGNYNEQFF.

The V and J genes are TRBV28 and TRBJ2-2; maybe TRBD1 (5 bases). Looked up from germline, CDR1 is MDHEN and CDR2 is SYDVKM. CDR3 length equals 13 residues. With 7 bases removed from V and 2 bases from J, the gap between germline ends came to 8 bases. CDR3 in amino acids: CASIRGNTGELFF. The CDR3 nucleotides are TGTGCCAGCATTAGGGGAAACACCGGGGAGCTGTTTTTT.

The chain uses TRBV28 and TRBJ1-2; a weak D match, TRBD1 (5 bases). The CDR3 runs 17 residues. CDR1 MDHEN and CDR2 SYDVKM come from the germline V gene. Trimming took 5 bases from V and 0 from J, leaving 19 bases between them. CDR3 residues: CASSPPAAGKANYGYTF. CDR3 coding DNA: TGTGCCAGCAGTCCCCCGGCGGCAGGGAAAGCTAACTATGGCTACACCTTC.

V usage is TRBV5-1 and J usage is TRBJ2-5; D might be TRBD2 (6 bases). Trimming cost V 3 bases and J 1 base, with 22 bases left between them. The length of the CDR3 is 18 residues. Germline V lookup: CDR1 SGHRS, CDR2 YFSETQ. DNA of the CDR3: TGCGCCAGCAGCTACGCTCGGGACTCACAATTTCTCCAAGAGACCCAGTACTTC. This encodes CASSYARDSQFLQETQYF.

This sequence joins TRBV24-1 and TRBJ1-5; 8 bases fit TRBD1. The CDR3 is 14 amino acids. V lost 10 bases, J lost 5 bases, and 9 bases stayed unmatched. Germline V gene sequence: CDR1 KGHDR, CDR2 SFDVKD. Here the CDR3 reads CATGSGQGDQPQHF. The CDR3 DNA sequence: TGTGCCACGGGTTCAGGACAGGGCGATCAGCCCCAGCATTTT.

The chain joins TRBV3-1 (or the pseudogene TRBV3-2) to TRBJ1-1, with 10 positions matching TRBD1. The germline V gene has CDR1 LGHDT and CDR2 YNNKEL (reference sequence). The CDR3 runs 15 residues. V was pared by 4 bases and J by 1 base, with 3 bases of the junction left unmatched. The CDR3 DNA reads TGTGCCAGCAGCCTCAGGACAGGGGGGAACACTGAAGCTTTCTTT. It encodes CASSLRTGGNTEAFF.

This chain uses TRBV28 with TRBJ2-2; no definite D call. The CDR3 is 11 amino acids. Germline CDR1 and CDR2: MDHEN and SYDVKM. With 9 bases removed from V and 3 bases from J, the gap between germline ends came to 5 bases. In DNA form, the CDR3 reads TGTGCCAGTTATGACACCGGGGAGCTGTTTTTT. It is translated as CASYDTGELFF.

The V gene is TRBV9, the J gene TRBJ2-5; 9 bases map to TRBD2. The CDR3 is 15 residues long. Germline loops: CDR1 SGDLS, CDR2 YYNGEE. After removal of 4 bases from V and 1 base from J, the junction contained 5 bases not matched to a gene. This chain's CDR3 is CASSPGTSLQETQYF. CDR3 nucleotides: TGTGCCAGCAGCCCAGGGACTAGCCTCCAAGAGACCCAGTACTTC.

The chain recombines TRBV4-3 with TRBJ2-7, with D maybe TRBD1 (5 bases). The CDR3 sequence is 17 residues long. Germline V gives CDR1 LGHNA, CDR2 YSLEER. The V end lost 0 bases, the J end lost 0 bases, and 15 bases lay between the germline ends. The CDR3 loop is CASSQDLRPDSSYEQYF. CDR3 bases: TGCGCCAGCAGCCAAGACCTCCGCCCCGACAGCTCCTACGAGCAGTACTTC.

This clone was seen only a few times. CDR3 DNA: TGTGCCAGCAGCCTTAGACAGGAGTGGAACACTGAAGCTTTCTTT. Protein: CASSLRQEWNTEAFF. The chain recombines TRBV4-2 with TRBJ1-1, with D possibly TRBD1 on 6 matching bases. From germline, CDR1 is LGHNA and CDR2 YNFKEQ. The CDR3 sequence is 15 residues long. V gave up 4 bases and J gave up 1 base, with 13 bases separating them.